This is a list of T cell receptor beta chains from one sample in a study of blood T cell repertoires in COVID-19. This table comes from immunoSEQ multiplex PCR, and its TCRdb copy is limited to in-frame clones, with some not included. Of 150,000 to 200,000 clones detected, 75% to 90% appear once; the ten largest clones hold 10% to 15%. Specimen: PBMCs or T cells enriched from blood (not recorded which). These receptors all come from a woman between 55 and 75 years old who had recovered from COVID-19. Both conserved end residues are trimmed from each CDR3. Fields, in order: CDR3 protein, J gene, V gene, D gene, clone size. A D gene is named only where the DNA matches it firmly. Part of the rows lack a size; the others show once, few, many or a class for expanded clones.

ATSDRLAGTYNEQF TRBJ2-1 TRBV24-1 . .
ASSPRLAGEFPEQF TRBJ2-1 TRBV7-6 TRBD2 .
ASSYRATREQY TRBJ2-7 TRBV7-8 . .
ASSLIITGGNTIY TRBJ1-3 TRBV5-5 . once
ASSTGAAAGELF TRBJ2-2 TRBV7-3 . .
ASSSGGGSGNTIY TRBJ1-3 TRBV28 . .
ASRSPGYEQY TRBJ2-7 TRBV12-3/TRBV12-4 . .
AWSTTGAHLHTHRRVYEQY TRBJ2-7 TRBV30 TRBD1 .
ASSFGLALLNSYEQY TRBJ2-7 TRBV5-1 TRBD2 .
ASSQVSGVTDTQY TRBJ2-3 TRBV14 . .
ASRRQGPYEQY TRBJ2-7 TRBV27 TRBD1 .
AIRLDREGRRYGYT TRBJ1-2 TRBV10-3 TRBD1 few
ATSDSWGDYNEQF TRBJ2-1 TRBV24-1 . .
ASVDLAGAADTQY TRBJ2-3 TRBV5-1 TRBD2 .
ASSQGTGEDEKLF TRBJ1-4 TRBV3-1/TRBV3-2 TRBD1 few
ASSGQNYGYT TRBJ1-2 TRBV3-1/TRBV3-2 . once
ASSQTGTGGEKLF TRBJ1-4 TRBV7-9 TRBD1 .
ASSPQRGQPQH TRBJ1-5 TRBV5-6 . .
ASSLTGNSYNEQF TRBJ2-1 TRBV3-1/TRBV3-2 TRBD1 once
ASSTRSPGQGDYEQY TRBJ2-7 TRBV19 TRBD1 .
ASSPHRGETQY TRBJ2-5 TRBV4-1 TRBD1 .
ASGASNGRETQY TRBJ2-5 TRBV11-1 TRBD2 .
ASSVGHRQGATNEKLF TRBJ1-4 TRBV9 TRBD1 .
AISERNSGETQY TRBJ2-5 TRBV10-3 . .
ASSQGRDEQF TRBJ2-1 TRBV2 . .
ASRKDITGFNNNEQF TRBJ2-1 TRBV5-1 . .
ASSQDLGLAGYEQY TRBJ2-7 TRBV4-2 TRBD2 .
ASSRGEGYGYT TRBJ1-2 TRBV3-1/TRBV3-2 . .
ASSPLPSGGVDNEQF TRBJ2-1 TRBV18 TRBD2 .
ATSRDSGPQH TRBJ1-5 TRBV15 . .
ASSHGAHDIHEQY TRBJ2-7 TRBV3-1/TRBV3-2 . once
SVLLQGSYGYT TRBJ1-2 TRBV29-1 . .
AWSQGVQETQY TRBJ2-5 TRBV30 TRBD1 few
ASSPNREADTQY TRBJ2-3 TRBV18 . .
ASSQESGSYNEQF TRBJ2-1 TRBV3-1/TRBV3-2 . .
ASSLGTNRNGYT TRBJ1-2 TRBV7-2 . .
SVDGQGARTQY TRBJ2-3 TRBV29-1 TRBD1 .
ASSFGTGLYEQY TRBJ2-7 TRBV5-1 TRBD1 .
ASRDYRDNYGYT TRBJ1-2 TRBV2 . .
ASKAGSNEKLF TRBJ1-4 TRBV2 . .
ASSYSQIREQY TRBJ2-7 TRBV6-5 . once
ASSSEKVGKGEKLF TRBJ1-4 TRBV28 . .
ASSPHSSLRRPCVTQY TRBJ2-5 TRBV4-1 . .
ASSPRSGLAGGRPF TRBJ2-1 TRBV5-1 TRBD2 .
ASRDFGGASYNEQF TRBJ2-1 TRBV11-2 TRBD2 .
ASSLGRARRVGNIQY TRBJ2-4 TRBV11-2 . .
ASSLALLAGGLQEQF TRBJ2-1 TRBV7-2 TRBD2 .
ASSQVQDYGYT TRBJ1-2 TRBV14 . .
ASSLTGCETQY TRBJ2-5 TRBV21-1 . .
ATSVGRRLGTGELF TRBJ2-2 TRBV24-1 . .
ASSFMAGGAF TRBJ1-1 TRBV12-3/TRBV12-4 . .
ASSLGLAGSDTQY TRBJ2-3 TRBV5-1 TRBD2 .
ASSEGANQPQH TRBJ1-5 TRBV6-6 TRBD1 .